Detailed here is one T cell receptor beta chain. The record originates from a study of CDR3 diversity in severe acne. Germline V gives CDR1 SGHRS, CDR2 YFSETQ. The CDR3 extends over 14 amino acids. V shed 0 bases and J shed 3 bases, with 10 bases lying between them. TCRdb reanalysed the PCR reads using MiXCR and keeps one entry per CDR3 protein. The repertoire holds some 84,000 distinct CDR3 sequences, with about 52% as singletons. The sequence was collected from a male donor in good health, serving as a control. The sample consisted of blood. The genes are TRBV5-1 and TRBJ2-7, with no clear D. Here the CDR3 DNA reads TGCGCCAGCAGCTTGGAAGGGCAGATCTACGAGCAGTACTTC. It encodes CASSLEGQIYEQYF.